This T cell receptor beta chain was sequenced in a study of CD8 T cells in Susac syndrome. In the study overall: The sequenced Susac syndrome patients comprised more than five with active disease and about eight in remission. When blood was drawn, patients with Susac syndrome were on intravenous immunoglobulin alone, on corticosteroids, or therapy-naive.

Through negative isolation, CD4+ and CD8+ T cells were obtained, while TEMRA cells were enriched using FACS. The CDR3 covers 13 residues. V lost 3 bases and J 3 bases, leaving 8 bases between the germline ends. About 0.45 to 1 ug RNA was reverse transcribed with random hexamers. TCRdb re-derived calls from the immunoSEQ multiplex PCR reads in MiXCR, one entry per CDR3 protein. The sample consists of 150,000 to 160,000 distinct CDR3 sequences, approximately 96% of them appearing once. V is TRBV12-3 or TRBV12-4 and J is TRBJ1-1; D is uncertain. Specimen: CD4+ T cells from PBMCs. This TCR came from a human donor with Susac syndrome. The CDR3 DNA reads as TGTGCCAGCAGTTTTGAGGGCCACACTGAAGCTTTCTTT. It specifies CASSFEGHTEAFF.